The sequence of this T cell receptor (beta chain) was determined in a study of T cell repertoires in cytomegalovirus infection. Overall study context: Indications of both CMV infection and matching HLA type were provided by public TCR beta signatures. Regarding the study as a whole: Totalled public TCR beta family frequency picked out people who carried CMV plus the relevant HLA. In two of eight donors, the top clonotype was HLA-C-restricted CMV-specific.

TCRdb reprocessed the reads via MiXCR and lists one record per CDR3 protein. The sample includes approximately 140,000 distinct CDR3 sequences, less than 9.5% of them seen just once. A note on this clonotype: Its antigen is as yet unknown.

Trimming took off 0 bases at V and 7 bases at J, with 3 bases between the two ends. CDR1 is DFQATT, CDR2 SNEGSKA, per germline (reference sequence). The CDR3 is made up of 11 amino acids. The chain employs TRBV20-1 and TRBJ1-4; no clear D gene. This TCR derives from a human donor in good health (CMV status not recorded). Some clones in this sample may be carry-over from other donors' samples. Sequences were obtained from PBMCs. In nucleotides, the CDR3 is TGCAGTGCTAGAGAGAGTGAAAAACTGTTTTTT. Its protein is CSARESEKLFF.